This T cell receptor beta chain was identified in a study of T cell responses to AZD1222 COVID-19 vaccine. The study's findings and limits: Unmutated variant regions are reportedly the target of nearly half of TCRs that are spike-specific. White British people made up most donors, females outnumbered males, and clonal diversity was possibly underestimated. Baseline serology detected seropositivity in only six or seven AZD1222 recipients.

Sequencing used immunoSEQ multiplex PCR; TCRdb keeps in-frame clones, though not all of them. The data contain roughly 150,000 clones, under 95% of them singletons. Germline-derived CDR1 and CDR2 are SEHNR and FQNEAQ (reference sequence). This CDR3 has 16 amino acids. Deletions cut 3 bases from V and 6 bases from J, with 20 bases between. A note on this clone: Its target is unknown.

The sequenced sample was peripheral blood, obtained on day 0 of AZD1222 vaccination. The receptor's source is an adult in good health. V usage is TRBV7-9 and J usage is TRBJ1-1; the D gene is possibly TRBD1 (6 bases). CDR3 DNA sequence: TGTGCCAGCAGCTTCACGGAGGGAGCAAAGGGGGCTGAAGCTTTCTTT. Translating it yields CASSFTEGAKGAEAFF.